The rows below give T cell receptor beta chains drawn from one sample of a study of vaccination effects on CD4 cells after COVID-19. The data were produced by immunoSEQ multiplex PCR, yet TCRdb's version contains in-frame clones alone and is incomplete. The sample shows 65,000 or so clones, 76% of them seen only once. The antigens for these receptors are not known. Material: CD4+ T cells from PBMCs cultured with HCoV-NL63 spike peptides, obtained before COVID-19 vaccination. The receptors shown here come from a human donor who received a COVID-19 vaccine. Each CDR3 is given with its conserved first and last residue. A D gene is named only where the DNA matches it firmly. Some rows have no size entry. The others give once, few or many, or a class for an expanded clone.

>13|.|TRBJ1-4|.|TRBV9
CASSVGGNEKLFF
TGTGCCAGCAGCGTAGGTGGTAATGAAAAACTGTTTTTT
>17|.|TRBJ1-1|.|TRBV5-8
CASPRVTGSLANTEAFF
TGTGCCAGCCCGCGAGTAACAGGGAGTTTGGCGAACACTGAAGCTTTCTTT
>15|.|TRBJ2-3|.|TRBV7-3
CASSLQGAGTDTQYF
TGTGCCAGCAGCCTACAGGGTGCTGGCACAGATACGCAGTATTTT
>16|TRBD2|TRBJ2-1|.|TRBV24-1
CATSVGSGGFQGEQFF
TGTGCCACCAGTGTGGGTAGCGGGGGGTTTCAGGGTGAGCAGTTCTTC
>14|TRBD1|TRBJ2-1|few|TRBV6-5
CASSWTGLSNEQFF
TGTGCCAGCAGTTGGACAGGGCTTTCAAATGAGCAGTTCTTC
>15|.|TRBJ1-1|.|TRBV6-4
CASSDSVGANTEAFF
TGTGCCAGCAGTGACTCTGTTGGGGCGAACACTGAAGCTTTCTTT
>13|.|TRBJ1-1|.|TRBV14
CASSLTENTEAFF
TGTGCCAGCAGCCTCACGGAGAACACTGAAGCTTTCTTT
>15|TRBD2|TRBJ2-3|.|TRBV5-6
CASSSRGGGTDTQYF
TGTGCCAGCAGCTCCCGGGGGGGAGGCACAGATACGCAGTATTTT
>17|.|TRBJ1-4|.|TRBV5-1
CASSLEARARANEKLFF
TGCGCCAGCAGCTTGGAGGCGCGGGCACGGGCTAATGAAAAACTGTTTTTT
>14|.|TRBJ1-5|few|TRBV7-2
CASSTDTYNQPQHF
TGTGCCAGCAGCACGGACACCTACAATCAGCCCCAGCATTTT
>18|TRBD1|TRBJ2-3|.|TRBV24-1
CATSAGRGQGERTDTQYF
TGTGCCACCAGTGCCGGCCGCGGACAGGGGGAAAGGACAGATACGCAGTATTTT
>15|TRBD1|TRBJ1-5|once|TRBV29-1
CSVEVVGQGGQPQHF
TGCAGCGTTGAAGTGGTCGGACAGGGTGGTCAGCCCCAGCATTTT
>16|.|TRBJ1-6|.|TRBV28
CASSFGWSRANSPLHF
TGTGCCAGCAGTTTTGGGTGGTCCAGGGCTAATTCACCCCTCCACTTT
>19|.|TRBJ1-4|.|TRBV29-1
CSVEDPPATRGRMKGKLFF
TGCAGCGTTGAAGACCCCCCGGCGACGAGGGGAAGAATGAAGGGAAAACTGTTTTTT
>13|.|TRBJ2-1|.|TRBV12-3/TRBV12-4
CASSFRFYNEQFF
TGTGCCAGCAGTTTCCGTTTCTACAATGAGCAGTTCTTC